One sample yielded the 11 T cell receptor beta chains listed below, sequenced in a study of identical twins. TCRdb re-analysed the 5' RACE reads in MiXCR, keeping a single row per CDR3 protein. The repertoire consists of roughly 150,000 distinct CDR3 sequences, with 3% to 4% occurring once and the leading ten covering around 8%. Material: memory T cells sorted from blood. Receptors were obtained from a young man in good health.

This clonotype was observed many times. The chain carries TRBV6-5 and TRBJ2-7, with D perhaps matching TRBD2 (6 bases). The V end was cut by 3 bases, the J end by 4 bases, with 25 bases between. Germline values: CDR1 MNHEY, CDR2 SVGAGI. The CDR3 contains 18 residues. The CDR3 nucleotides are TGTGCCAGCAGTTATTTCAGGGACTGGACCAACGACGGGTACGAGCAGTACTTC. As protein: CASSYFRDWTNDGYEQYF.

This chain uses TRBV20-1 with TRBJ2-3; D is undetermined. The V gene lost 5 bases and the J gene lost 3 bases, with 6 bases spanning the gap. This CDR3 spans 11 amino acids. Germline V gene sequence: CDR1 DFQATT, CDR2 SNEGSKA (reference sequence). The CDR3 region is CSALRTDTQYF. The CDR3 DNA reads as TGCAGTGCTTTACGTACAGATACGCAGTATTTT.

This clonotype was recorded a few times. The V and J genes are TRBV12-3 or TRBV12-4 and TRBJ1-5, with D maybe TRBD1 (6 bases). The V and J ends lost 6 bases and 2 bases respectively, with 17 bases between them. This CDR3 region has 16 residues. CDR3 nucleotides: TGTGCCAGCAGAATTACAGGGAGTGGTGGCAATCAGCCCCAGCATTTT. This sequence encodes CASRITGSGGNQPQHF.

The sample holds many counts of this clonotype. The J gene is TRBJ1-6, the V gene TRBV4-1; tentative D call: TRBD1 (5 bases). Germline V CDR1 and CDR2: MGHRA, YSYEKL. Trimming removed 6 bases from V and 3 bases from J, with 9 bases in between. This CDR3 region has 14 residues. CDR3 DNA sequence: TGCGCCAGCAGGTCCGACAGCTATAATTCACCCCTCCACTTT. It is translated as CASRSDSYNSPLHF.

This clonotype appeared many times. The chain's CDR3 is CSASRGSQPQHF. CDR3 sequence (DNA): TGCAGTGCTAGTCGGGGTTCTCAGCCCCAGCATTTT. The chain has TRBV20-1 and TRBJ1-5; D is unclear. This CDR3 has 12 residues. Trimming left V 3 bases short and J 6 bases short, with 9 bases between. Germline V gene sequence: CDR1 DFQATT, CDR2 SNEGSKA (reference sequence).

This clonotype was observed many times. The rearrangement links TRBV2 to TRBJ2-5; 9 nucleotides match TRBD2. Germline V gene data show CDR1 as SNHLY and CDR2 as FYNNEI. The CDR3 is 15 amino acids. V lost 4 bases, J lost 1 base, and 4 bases stayed unmatched. The CDR3 DNA reads as TGTGCCAGCAGTGCAGAGACTAGCGGCCAAGAGACCCAGTACTTC. Amino acid sequence: CASSAETSGQETQYF.

This clonotype was recorded at least ten times. The gene calls are TRBV3-1 and TRBJ2-2; a weak D match, TRBD2 (6 bases). Per germline, CDR1 LGHDT and CDR2 YNNKEL (reference sequence). CDR3 length equals 14 residues. Trimming pared 5 bases from V and 5 bases from J, leaving 12 bases between. The CDR3 loop reads CASSSAGPTGELFF. For the CDR3, the DNA is TGTGCCAGCAGCTCGGCGGGACCGACCGGGGAGCTGTTTTTT.

Ten or more counts support this clonotype. The V call is TRBV20-1, the J call TRBJ2-5; D is unclear. There are 11 residues in the CDR3. The V end was cut by 3 bases, the J end by 2 bases, with 4 bases between. Germline CDR1 DFQATT, CDR2 SNEGSKA (reference sequence). Written as DNA, the CDR3 is TGCAGTGCTAGGCCTCAAGAGACCCAGTACTTC. It is translated as CSARPQETQYF.

This clonotype has just a few counts. The chain links TRBV3-1 to TRBJ2-3; 9 positions agree with TRBD2. Germline loops: CDR1 LGHDT, CDR2 YNNKEL (reference sequence). The CDR3 extends over 21 amino acids. V lost 0 bases, J lost 1 base, and 17 bases stayed unmatched. Here the CDR3 reads CASSQDSIRFSGRSGTDTQYF. In DNA, the CDR3 is TGTGCCAGCAGCCAAGATAGTATTAGGTTTAGCGGGAGAAGTGGCACAGATACGCAGTATTTT.

This clonotype was observed at least ten times. The chain uses TRBV5-1 and TRBJ2-7; TRBD1 matches at 8 bases. In germline, CDR1 is SGHRS, CDR2 YFSETQ. After removal of 4 bases from V and 0 bases from J, the junction contained 6 bases not matched to a gene. The CDR3 totals 15 residues. The CDR3 is CASSRGDRLSYEQYF. Here the CDR3 DNA reads TGCGCCAGCAGCAGGGGGGACAGGCTCTCCTACGAGCAGTACTTC.

This clonotype appeared a few times. This chain uses TRBV12-3 or TRBV12-4 with TRBJ1-2; no definite D call. Between the trimmed V and J ends, which lost 6 bases and 2 bases, there was a span of 10 bases. The CDR3 runs to 13 residues. The CDR3 coding sequence is TGTGCCAGCAGCGTGGGTTCCAACTATGGCTACACCTTC. Amino acids: CASSVGSNYGYTF.